The present T cell receptor beta chain was sequenced within a study of CD8 T cells in Susac syndrome. As for this clonotype: The antigen is not known.

When the RNA was reverse transcribed, random hexamers were used with an input of about 0.5 to 1 ug. TCR beta CDR3 was amplified by immunoSEQ covering 54 Vbeta and 13 Jbeta. TCRdb re-called the immunoSEQ multiplex PCR reads with MiXCR, one entry per CDR3 protein. The repertoire holds just over 80,000 distinct CDR3 sequences, just under 95% seen once, with about 0.3% in the top ten. Study results and caveats: As the study acknowledged, the number of individuals in its TCR sequencing and HLA analysis was relatively small.

The sample taken for sequencing was CD8+ T cells from PBMCs. The receptor comes from a human donor in good health.

The CDR3 DNA reads TGTGCCAGCAGCTCTCCCCGGACAGGGCGTTCCATGAACACTGAAGCTTTCTTT. Encoded protein: CASSSPRTGRSMNTEAFF. The rearrangement uses TRBV11-2 and TRBJ1-1, with 8 bases lining up with TRBD1. V gave up 4 bases and J gave up 0 bases; unmatched junction bases: 13. Looked up from germline, CDR1 is SGHAT and CDR2 is FQNNGV. The CDR3 is 18 amino acids. Together with reference TRBV11-2 and TRBJ1-1, the CDR3 gives the full variable domain: EAGVAQSPRYKIIEKRQSVAFWCNPISGHATLYWYQQILGQGPKLLIQFQNNGVVDDSQLPKDRFSAERLKGVDSTLKIQPAKLEDSAVYLCASSSPRTGRSMNTEAFFGQGTRLTVV.